The clone carrying this TCR beta chain was seen at least ten times. This sample stems from a study of cytotoxic CD8 clonotypes in ibrutinib-treated CLL. CDR3 length equals 13 residues. From germline, CDR1 is ENHRY and CDR2 SYGVKD. Trimming took 11 bases from V and 6 from J, leaving 19 bases between them. Measured with immunoSEQ multiplex PCR; TCRdb has only the in-frame clones, and not every one. The sample lists roughly 70,000 clones, 65% to 85% occurring once. The sequenced sample was PBMCs, obtained at disease progression, from a patient treated with ibrutinib. This clonotype was obtained from a human donor with chronic lymphocytic leukemia. This chain links TRBV10-3 with TRBJ1-2; maybe TRBD1 (6 bases). DNA of the CDR3: TGTGCCCTCCATCCGGGGGGGGCGAATGGCTACACCTTC. Its translation: CALHPGGANGYTF.